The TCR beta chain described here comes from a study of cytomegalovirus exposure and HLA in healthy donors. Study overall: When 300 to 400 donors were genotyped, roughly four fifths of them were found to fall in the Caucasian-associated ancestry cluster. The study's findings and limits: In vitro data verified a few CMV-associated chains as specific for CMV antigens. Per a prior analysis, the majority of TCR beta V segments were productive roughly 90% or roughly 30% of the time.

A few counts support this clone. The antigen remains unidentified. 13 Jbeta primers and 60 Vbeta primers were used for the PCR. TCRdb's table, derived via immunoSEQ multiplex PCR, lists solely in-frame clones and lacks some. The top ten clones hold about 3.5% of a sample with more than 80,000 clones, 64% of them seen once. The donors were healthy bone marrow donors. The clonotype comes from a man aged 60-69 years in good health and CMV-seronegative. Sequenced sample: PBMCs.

The CDR3 DNA sequence: TGTGCCAGCAGTCGCCCGGGAGGTTCTAACTATGGCTACACCTTC. It specifies CASSRPGGSNYGYTF. The chain is built from TRBV28 and TRBJ1-2; D is ambiguous. CDR1 is MDHEN and CDR2 is SYDVKM in the germline V gene. CDR3 length: 15 amino acids. Trimming removed 5 bases at V and 0 bases at J, with 13 bases between.